These 14 T cell receptor beta chains originate from one sample sequenced in a study of T cells in Graves' hyperthyroidism and ophthalmopathy. The CDR3 regions of TCR beta were amplified from RNA transcripts. The study used the HTBI primer set for a first-round RT-PCR of the TCR CDR3. TCRdb used MiXCR to reprocess the multiplex PCR reads, holding one entry per CDR3 protein. The table shows 370,000 or so distinct CDR3 sequences, with about a sixth occurring only once. The specimen sequenced was blood. Receptors originate from a woman under 30 with Graves' hyperthyroidism that later progressed to Graves' ophthalmopathy.

This clonotype was recorded at least ten times. The gene calls are TRBV27 and TRBJ2-4, with D unclear. V lost 4 bases to trimming and J lost 0 bases, with 10 bases between them. Germline V gives CDR1 MNHEY, CDR2 SMNVEV (reference sequence). CDR3 size: 15 residues. The CDR3 sequence: CASSSAWLAKNIQYF. The CDR3 DNA is TGTGCCAGCAGTTCGGCATGGCTAGCCAAAAACATTCAGTACTTC.

This clonotype was counted ten times or more. The V and J genes are TRBV3-1 and TRBJ2-5; D gene uncertain. From germline, CDR1 is LGHDT and CDR2 YNNKEL (reference sequence). Deletions cut 0 bases from V and 7 bases from J, with 6 bases between. The CDR3 has 12 residues. CDR3 sequence reads: CASSQDLGTQYF. The CDR3 coding sequence is TGTGCCAGCAGCCAAGATTTAGGGACCCAGTACTTC.

In this sample, this clonotype turned up many times. The rearrangement joins TRBV28 to TRBJ1-6, with a possible D match to TRBD1 (5 bases). The CDR3 extends over 14 amino acids. V was trimmed by 10 bases and J by 5 bases, leaving 15 bases between them. CDR1 is MDHEN and CDR2 is SYDVKM in the germline V gene. In DNA, the CDR3 is TGTGCCATCCCCTCCGGGACCCATAATTCACCCCTCCACTTT. Protein sequence: CAIPSGTHNSPLHF.

This clonotype was seen at least ten times. This chain uses TRBV28 with TRBJ1-2; possible D gene TRBD1, 5 bases. Germline CDR1 reads MDHEN; CDR2 reads SYDVKM. The CDR3 is 15 amino acids. The ends were cut back, 5 bases at V and 8 bases at J, with 21 bases in the middle. The CDR3 loop is CASSPQGRQTRGYTF. The CDR3 coding sequence is TGTGCCAGCAGTCCCCAGGGAAGACAGACTAGGGGCTACACCTTC.

Ten or more counts support this clonotype. V usage is TRBV11-2 and J usage is TRBJ1-2, with D hard to call. From germline, CDR1 is SGHAT and CDR2 FQNNGV. The CDR3 loop spans 13 amino acids. V was trimmed by 7 bases and J by 4 bases, leaving 13 bases between them. The CDR3 here is CASTTLGFYGYTF. In nucleotides, the CDR3 is TGTGCCAGCACAACGCTAGGTTTCTATGGCTACACCTTC.

This clonotype was picked up many times. The rearrangement joins TRBV27 to TRBJ1-4, with no clear D. This CDR3 has 14 amino acids. Germline V CDR1 and CDR2: MNHEY, SMNVEV (reference sequence). V was pared by 8 bases and J by 5 bases, with 15 bases between. The CDR3 DNA reads as TGTGCCAGCGGCCGAGCGGGCTCGAATGAAAAACTGTTTTTT. Protein product: CASGRAGSNEKLFF. Complete variable domain (other parts from reference TRBV27 and TRBJ1-4): EAQVTQNPRYLITVTGKKLTVTCSQNMNHEYMSWYRQDPGLGLRQIYYSMNVEVTDKGDVPEGYKVSRKEKRNFPLILESPSPNQTSLYFCASGRAGSNEKLFFGSGTQLSVL.

This clonotype was counted only a few times. This chain joins TRBV6-1 and TRBJ1-1, with D possibly being TRBD1 (5 bases). The CDR3 runs 15 residues. Trimming took 5 bases from V and 1 from J, leaving 14 bases between them. Germline lookup yields CDR1 MNHNS and CDR2 SASEGT. The CDR3 coding sequence is TGTGCCAGCAGTTCATACTCCCAGGGGAACACTGAAGCTTTCTTT. Translating it yields CASSSYSQGNTEAFF.

The table lists this clonotype with many counts. J is TRBJ1-2 and V is TRBV12-3 or TRBV12-4, with TRBD1 matching over 10 bases. The CDR3 sequence is 15 residues long. V trimming: 6 bases; J trimming: 3 bases; junction bases outside the gene matches: 7. The CDR3 region is CASSPWTGGDYGYTF. CDR3 bases: TGTGCCAGCAGCCCGTGGACAGGGGGAGACTATGGCTACACCTTC.

This clonotype was found many times. The CDR3: CSADRPNYGYTF. The CDR3 DNA is TGCAGCGCCGACAGACCTAACTATGGCTACACCTTC. The chain recombines TRBV29-1 with TRBJ1-2; tentative D call: TRBD1 (5 bases). The V end was cut by 7 bases, the J end by 0 bases, with 9 bases between. CDR1 is SQVTM and CDR2 is ANQGSEA in the germline V gene. CDR3 length: 12 amino acids.

This clonotype was counted at least ten times. The rearrangement joins TRBV5-1 to TRBJ1-2; 8 bases map to TRBD1. There are 14 residues in the CDR3. Unmatched junction bases numbered 4, after V lost 2 bases and J lost 4 bases. Germline loops: CDR1 SGHRS, CDR2 YFSETQ. The CDR3 reads CASSFTGTGYGYTF. DNA for the CDR3: TGCGCCAGCAGCTTTACCGGGACAGGCTATGGCTACACCTTC.

This clonotype was found a few times. The chain couples TRBV9 to TRBJ1-5, with D possibly TRBD1 on 6 matching bases. From germline, CDR1 is SGDLS and CDR2 YYNGEE. The germline V and J ends were trimmed by 0 bases and 6 bases, with 10 bases remaining between them. This CDR3 is 14 amino acids long. The DNA of the CDR3 is TGTGCCAGCAGCGTAGGGGGGGCGAGTCAGCCCCAGCATTTT. Translated, it gives CASSVGGASQPQHF.

This chain uses TRBV6-1 with TRBJ1-1; no definite D call. The CDR3 has 15 amino acids. Germline loops: CDR1 MNHNS, CDR2 SASEGT. Trimming removed 3 bases from V and 0 bases from J, with 11 bases in between. DNA for the CDR3: TGTGCCAGCAGTGACATGGCGGCCATGAACACTGAAGCTTTCTTT. The encoded protein is CASSDMAAMNTEAFF.

V and J are TRBV29-1 and TRBJ1-2, with D hard to call. The CDR3 loop spans 17 amino acids. CDR1 is SQVTM, CDR2 ANQGSEA, per germline. Trimming stripped 4 bases from V and 5 bases from J, with 26 bases between. The CDR3 DNA follows: TGCAGCGTTGGCCCTGCCTCCCCTTTGACTTTCGCTTATGGCTACACCTTC. As protein: CSVGPASPLTFAYGYTF.

This clonotype has ten or more counts. The chain is built from TRBV3-1 and TRBJ1-1; unclear D gene. CDR3 length: 14 amino acids. Germline V gene data show CDR1 as LGHDT and CDR2 as YNNKEL (reference sequence). V lost 4 bases and J 6 bases, leaving 15 bases between the germline ends. In nucleotides, the CDR3 is TGTGCCAGCAGCCCCCAGCCCCTAATCGCTGAAGCTTTCTTT. It specifies CASSPQPLIAEAFF. Drawing the rest from reference TRBV3-1 and TRBJ1-1, the complete variable domain is DTAVSQTPKYLVTQMGNDKSIKCEQNLGHDTMYWYKQDSKKFLKIMFSYNNKELIINETVPNRFSPKSPDKAHLNLHINSLELGDSAVYFCASSPQPLIAEAFFGQGTRLTVV.